The present T cell receptor beta chain was sequenced within a study of CD8+ T cells in alopecia areata. Study-level findings and limits: Although TCR sharing was seen in mice, sharing across patients was less clear, possibly for HLA-related reasons. Clonality was higher in lesional than normal scalp, especially in alopecia totalis/universalis.

CDR1 is MGHRA and CDR2 is YSYEKL in the germline V gene. V lost 0 bases and J lost 5, with 34 bases in between. There are 22 residues in the CDR3. Using a FACSAria, the CD4+ and CD8+ T cells were sorted from the PBMCs. cDNA serving as the sequencing template came from extracted, reverse transcribed RNA. Libraries were prepared by immunoSEQ multiplex PCR; TCRdb keeps only in-frame clonotypes and omits some of them. Among 85,000 to 110,000 clones listed, around 50% were seen once. About this clone: Antigen specificity is unknown.

The V and J genes are TRBV4-1 and TRBJ1-2; the D gene is possibly TRBD1 (5 bases). The clonotype was recovered from a human donor in good health. Specimen: CD4+ T cells sorted from blood. As DNA, the CDR3 is TGCGCCAGCAGCCAAGATATTTTAGGGATCTTCGGACAAAAGTTTCGGACGTATGGCTACACCTTC. Protein: CASSQDILGIFGQKFRTYGYTF.